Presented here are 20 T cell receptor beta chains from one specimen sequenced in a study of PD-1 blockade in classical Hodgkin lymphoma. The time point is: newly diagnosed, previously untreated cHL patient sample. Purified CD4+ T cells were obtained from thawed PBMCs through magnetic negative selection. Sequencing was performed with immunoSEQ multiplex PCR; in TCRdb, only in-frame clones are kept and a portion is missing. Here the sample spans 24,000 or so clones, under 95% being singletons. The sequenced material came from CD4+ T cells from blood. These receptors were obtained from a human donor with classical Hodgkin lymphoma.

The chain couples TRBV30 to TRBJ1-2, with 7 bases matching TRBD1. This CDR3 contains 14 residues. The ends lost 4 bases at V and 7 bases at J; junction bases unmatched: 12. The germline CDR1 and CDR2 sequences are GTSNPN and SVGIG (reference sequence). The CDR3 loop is CAWTTGLSEAGYTF. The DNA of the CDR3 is TGTGCCTGGACGACAGGGTTAAGTGAGGCTGGCTACACCTTC.

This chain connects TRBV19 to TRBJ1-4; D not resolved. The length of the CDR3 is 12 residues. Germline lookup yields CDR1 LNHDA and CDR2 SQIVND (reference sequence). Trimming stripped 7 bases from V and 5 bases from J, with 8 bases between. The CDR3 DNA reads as TGTGCCAGTACGGGATACAATGAAAAACTGTTTTTT. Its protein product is CASTGYNEKLFF.

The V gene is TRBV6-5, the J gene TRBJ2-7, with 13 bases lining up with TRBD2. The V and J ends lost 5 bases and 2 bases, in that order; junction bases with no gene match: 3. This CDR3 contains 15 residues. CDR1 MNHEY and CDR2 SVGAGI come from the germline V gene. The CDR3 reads CASSLLAGGPYEQYF. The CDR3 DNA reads TGTGCCAGCAGTCTACTAGCGGGGGGGCCCTACGAGCAGTACTTC.

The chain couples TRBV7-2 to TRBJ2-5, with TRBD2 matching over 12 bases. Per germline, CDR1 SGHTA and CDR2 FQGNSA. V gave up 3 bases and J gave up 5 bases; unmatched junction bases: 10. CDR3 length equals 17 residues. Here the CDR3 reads CASSLRASGGALETQYF. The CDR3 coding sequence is TGTGCCAGCAGCTTGCGGGCTAGCGGGGGGGCCTTGGAGACCCAGTACTTC. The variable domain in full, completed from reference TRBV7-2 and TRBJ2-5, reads GAGVSQSPSNKVTEKGKDVELRCDPISGHTALYWYRQSLGQGLEFLIYFQGNSAPDKSGLPSDRFSAERTGGSVSTLTIQRTQQEDSAVYLCASSLRASGGALETQYFGPGTRLLVL.

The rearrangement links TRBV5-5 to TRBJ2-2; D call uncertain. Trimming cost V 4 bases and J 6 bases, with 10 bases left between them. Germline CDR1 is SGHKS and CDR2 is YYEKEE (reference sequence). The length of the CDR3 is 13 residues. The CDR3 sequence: CASSQEIPGELFF. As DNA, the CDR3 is TGTGCCAGCAGCCAAGAGATACCCGGGGAGCTGTTTTTT.

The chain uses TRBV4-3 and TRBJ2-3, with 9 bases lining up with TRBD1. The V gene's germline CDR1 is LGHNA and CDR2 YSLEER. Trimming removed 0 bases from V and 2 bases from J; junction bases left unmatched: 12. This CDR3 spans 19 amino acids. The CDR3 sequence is CASSQDLARTGEDTDTQYF. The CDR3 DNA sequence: TGCGCCAGCAGCCAAGATCTGGCCCGGACAGGGGAAGACACAGATACGCAGTATTTT.

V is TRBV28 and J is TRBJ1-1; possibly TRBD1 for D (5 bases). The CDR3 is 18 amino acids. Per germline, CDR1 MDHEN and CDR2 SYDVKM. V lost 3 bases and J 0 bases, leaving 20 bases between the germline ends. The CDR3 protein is CASSFSYSDRFMNTEAFF. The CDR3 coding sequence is TGTGCCAGCAGTTTCTCTTATAGTGACAGATTCATGAACACTGAAGCTTTCTTT.

The CDR3 reads CASSLAGGGSYNEQFF. DNA for the CDR3: TGTGCCAGCAGCTTAGCAGGGGGGGGGTCCTACAATGAGCAGTTCTTC. The chain recombines TRBV7-8 with TRBJ2-1, with D perhaps matching TRBD2 (7 bases). This CDR3 has 16 residues. The V gene's germline CDR1 is SGHVS and CDR2 FQNEAQ. The V end lost 0 bases, the J end lost 1 base, and 10 bases lay between the germline ends.

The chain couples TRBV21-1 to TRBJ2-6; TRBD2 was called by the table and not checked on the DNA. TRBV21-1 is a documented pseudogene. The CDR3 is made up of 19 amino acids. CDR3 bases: TGTGCCAGCAGCAATACTCTGGGACTGTTTAGCTCTGGGGCCAACGTCCTGACTTTC. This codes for CASSNTLGLFSSGANVLTF.

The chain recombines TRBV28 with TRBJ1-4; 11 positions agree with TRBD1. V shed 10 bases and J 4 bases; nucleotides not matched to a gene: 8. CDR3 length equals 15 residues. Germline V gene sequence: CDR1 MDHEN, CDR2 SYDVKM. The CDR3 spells CAIGQGAHGNEKLFF. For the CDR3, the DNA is TGTGCCATCGGACAGGGGGCACACGGTAATGAAAAACTGTTTTTT.

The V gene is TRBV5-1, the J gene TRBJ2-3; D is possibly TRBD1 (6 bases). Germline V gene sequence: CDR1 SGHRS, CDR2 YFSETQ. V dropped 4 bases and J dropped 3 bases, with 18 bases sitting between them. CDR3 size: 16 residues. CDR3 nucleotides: TGCGCCAGCAGCCCCCGAGTCCGAGGGGGTACAGATACGCAGTATTTT. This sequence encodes CASSPRVRGGTDTQYF.

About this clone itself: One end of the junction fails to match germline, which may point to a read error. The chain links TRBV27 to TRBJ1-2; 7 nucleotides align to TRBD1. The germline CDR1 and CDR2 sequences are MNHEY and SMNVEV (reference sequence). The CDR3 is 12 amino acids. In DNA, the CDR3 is TGTGCCAGCAGTCCCCGCACGGGACAGCCAAACTTC. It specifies CASSPRTGQPNF.

CDR3 region: CAITGGGAGEQYF. CDR3 coding DNA: TGTGCCATCACGGGCGGTGGTGCTGGCGAGCAGTACTTC. This chain joins TRBV10-3 and TRBJ2-7; D call uncertain. Germline assignment: CDR1 ENHRY and CDR2 SYGVKD. This CDR3 contains 13 residues. Trimming took 7 bases from V and 6 from J, leaving 16 bases between them.

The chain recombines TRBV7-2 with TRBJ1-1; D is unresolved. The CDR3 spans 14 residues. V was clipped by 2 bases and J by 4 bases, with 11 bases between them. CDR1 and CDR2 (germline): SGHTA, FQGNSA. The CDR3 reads CASSLIHAGTEAFF. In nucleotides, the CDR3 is TGTGCCAGCAGCTTAATACACGCAGGCACTGAAGCTTTCTTT.

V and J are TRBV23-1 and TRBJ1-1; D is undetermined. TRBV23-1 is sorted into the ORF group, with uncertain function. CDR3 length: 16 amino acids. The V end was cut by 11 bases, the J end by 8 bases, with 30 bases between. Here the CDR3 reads CARQPAIVTPGLEAFF. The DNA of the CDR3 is TGCGCCCGCCAGCCAGCTATAGTAACCCCTGGATTAGAAGCTTTCTTT.

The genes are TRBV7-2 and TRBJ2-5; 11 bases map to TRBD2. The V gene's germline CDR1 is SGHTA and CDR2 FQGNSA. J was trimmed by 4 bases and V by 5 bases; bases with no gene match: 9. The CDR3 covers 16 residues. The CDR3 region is CASSPRGLAGGETQYF. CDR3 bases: TGTGCCAGCAGCCCCCGAGGGCTAGCGGGGGGAGAGACCCAGTACTTC.

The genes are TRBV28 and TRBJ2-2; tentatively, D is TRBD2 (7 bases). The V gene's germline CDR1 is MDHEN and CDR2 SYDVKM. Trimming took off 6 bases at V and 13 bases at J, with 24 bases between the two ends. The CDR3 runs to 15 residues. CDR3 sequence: CASSPRGAPPTPLFF. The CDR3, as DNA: TGTGCCAGCAGCCCCCGGGGGGCGCCGCCGACACCGCTGTTTTTT.

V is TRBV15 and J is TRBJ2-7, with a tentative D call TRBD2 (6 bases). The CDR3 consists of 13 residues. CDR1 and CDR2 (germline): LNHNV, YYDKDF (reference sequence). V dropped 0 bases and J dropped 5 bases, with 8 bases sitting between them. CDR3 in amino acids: CATSRDPGDEQYF. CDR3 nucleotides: TGTGCCACCAGCAGAGATCCGGGGGACGAGCAGTACTTC.

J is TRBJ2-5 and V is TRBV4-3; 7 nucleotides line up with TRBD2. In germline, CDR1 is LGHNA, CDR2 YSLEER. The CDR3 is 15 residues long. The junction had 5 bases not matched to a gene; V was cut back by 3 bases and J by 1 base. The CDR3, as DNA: TGCGCCAGCAGCCAGAGGCGGGGGATCCAAGAGACCCAGTACTTC. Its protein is CASSQRRGIQETQYF.

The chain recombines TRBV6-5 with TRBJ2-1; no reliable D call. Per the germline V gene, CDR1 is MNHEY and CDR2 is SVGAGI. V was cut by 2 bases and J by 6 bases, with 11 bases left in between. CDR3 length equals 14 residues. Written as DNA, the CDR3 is TGTGCCAGCAGTTACCTCCCGCAGACCAATGAGCAGTTCTTC. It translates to CASSYLPQTNEQFF.